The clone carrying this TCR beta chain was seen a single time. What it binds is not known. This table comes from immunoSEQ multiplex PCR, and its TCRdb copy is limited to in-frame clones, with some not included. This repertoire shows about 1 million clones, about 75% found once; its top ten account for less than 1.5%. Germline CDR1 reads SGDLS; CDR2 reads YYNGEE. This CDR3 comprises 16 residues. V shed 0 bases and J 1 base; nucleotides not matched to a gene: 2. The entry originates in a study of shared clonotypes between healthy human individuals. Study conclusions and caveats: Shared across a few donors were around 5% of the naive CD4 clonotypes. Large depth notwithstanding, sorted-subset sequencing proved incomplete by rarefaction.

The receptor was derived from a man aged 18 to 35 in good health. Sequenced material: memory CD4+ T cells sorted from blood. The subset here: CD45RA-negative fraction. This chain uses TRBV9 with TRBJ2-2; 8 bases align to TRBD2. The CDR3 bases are TGTGCCAGCAGCGTAGGTAGCGGGATGAACACCGGGGAGCTGTTTTTT. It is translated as CASSVGSGMNTGELFF.